This T cell receptor (beta chain) was retrieved from a study of CD8+ T cells in alopecia areata. Background on the study: Tofacitinib administration to treated patients was oral, at 5 to 10 mg twice daily.

RNA extraction was followed by reverse transcription into cDNA, which acted as the sequencing template. The assay was immunoSEQ multiplex PCR, and TCRdb's table has in-frame clones only and misses some. Counted here are over 85,000 clones, roughly two fifths occurring once; the ten biggest clones make up approximately 1.5%. Findings and limits, study-wide: For lesional scalp, especially alopecia totalis/universalis, clonality was higher than in normal scalp.

CDR1 and CDR2 (germline): MNHNS, SASEGT. CDR3 length: 17 amino acids. Deletions cut 1 base from V and 1 base from J, with 11 bases between. Concerning this clone: Its antigen is unknown.

This chain uses TRBV6-1 with TRBJ2-6; D tentatively reads TRBD1 or TRBD2 (6 bases each). This TCR was recovered from a human donor with alopecia areata. Sample: CD4+ T cells sorted from blood. In DNA form, the CDR3 reads TGTGCCAGCAGTGAAGACAGGGAGGTATCTGGGGCCAACGTCCTGACTTTC. Amino acids: CASSEDREVSGANVLTF.